This TCR beta chain was identified during a study of human T cells and chemical hapten exposure. Looked up from germline, CDR1 is SQVTM and CDR2 is ANQGSEA. V lost 4 bases and J 4 bases, leaving 17 bases between the germline ends. This CDR3 contains 15 residues. The sample holds many counts of this clonotype. Time point in this sample: patch test 2, 6 weeks after DPC sensitization. Described treatment: therapeutic diphenylcyclopropenone sensitization with weekly scalp DPC. Total RNA was isolated from unfractionated whole blood. Original handling: Samples had a median of 95,638 TCRs, ranging roughly 20,000 to 750,000. One entry per CDR3 protein, called by TCRdb with MiXCR from the RACE reads. TCRdb's processing, not the study's, gives the V and J calls here. The sample yields around 360,000 distinct CDR3 sequences, roughly 6% seen once.

The sequencing here drew on whole blood, taken in connection with sensitization to the hapten diphenylcyclopropenone (DPC). The clonotype comes from a woman in her late teens or twenties with alopecia areata. Some clones in this sample may be carry-over from other donors' samples. The V call is TRBV29-1, the J call TRBJ2-1, with a weak D call TRBD2 (5 bases). Here the CDR3 DNA reads TGCAGCGTTGTTCCGACACTACGCGGGTACAATGAGCAGTTCTTC. Protein: CSVVPTLRGYNEQFF.